The 6 T cell receptor beta chains below were found in one sample sequenced in a study of blood T cell repertoires in COVID-19. Repertoires were generated with immunoSEQ multiplex PCR, while TCRdb's copy carries only in-frame clones and drops some. The table shows about 40,000 clones, with approximately 80% occurring only once. The sequencing input was peripheral blood. Every receptor here comes from a human donor in a cohort sampled during active or convalescent COVID-19. The donor label of this sample is uncertain.

The chain links TRBV11-3 to TRBJ2-1, with D tentatively TRBD2 (5 bases). The CDR3 extends over 18 amino acids. Germline CDR1 SGHNT, CDR2 YENEEA. V was shortened by 2 bases and J by 0 bases, with 17 bases between the two germline ends. The CDR3 sequence: CASSLPAGRPSSYNEQFF. For the CDR3, the DNA is TGTGCCAGCAGCTTACCCGCGGGTAGGCCAAGCTCCTACAATGAGCAGTTCTTC.

This chain connects TRBV7-2 to TRBJ1-5; the D gene is possibly TRBD1 (5 bases). CDR1 SGHTA and CDR2 FQGNSA come from the germline V gene. V was clipped by 11 bases and J by 7 bases, with 15 bases between them. The CDR3 sequence is 12 residues long. The CDR3, as DNA: TGTGCCGCGGGAGGTACAGGCCAGCCCCAGCATTTT. The encoded protein is CAAGGTGQPQHF.

V is TRBV29-1 and J is TRBJ1-2; 9 positions match TRBD1. The ends lost 3 bases at V and 8 bases at J; junction bases unmatched: 4. This CDR3 has 12 amino acids. Germline CDR1 reads SQVTM; CDR2 reads ANQGSEA. CDR3 nucleotides: TGCAGCGTTGAGGACAGGGGCTGGGGCTACACCTTC. It is translated as CSVEDRGWGYTF.

The chain is built from TRBV10-3 and TRBJ2-7; TRBD1 is a possible D gene (5 bases). The CDR3 is made up of 15 amino acids. Germline lookup yields CDR1 ENHRY and CDR2 SYGVKD. Trimming stripped 0 bases from V and 1 base from J, with 10 bases between. Here the CDR3 DNA reads TGTGCCATCAGTGAGTCACCCCAGGGTTCCTACGAGCAGTACTTC. Its protein product is CAISESPQGSYEQYF.

As DNA, the CDR3 is TGCGCCAGCAGCAACCGGGACAGGGGGATCAAGACCCAGTACTTC. Its translation is CASSNRDRGIKTQYF. The chain carries TRBV5-1 and TRBJ2-5; 11 bases are a match to TRBD1. Looked up from germline, CDR1 is SGHRS and CDR2 is YFSETQ. The CDR3 spans 15 residues. Trimming cost V 4 bases and J 6 bases; bases outside gene matches: 8.

This chain connects TRBV5-1 to TRBJ2-2; 7 positions match TRBD1. This CDR3 comprises 14 residues. CDR1 is SGHRS and CDR2 is YFSETQ in the germline V gene. V shed 9 bases and J 5 bases; nucleotides not matched to a gene: 10. The CDR3: CATREGARTGELFF. CDR3 nucleotide sequence: TGCGCCACCCGAGAGGGGGCGAGAACCGGGGAGCTGTTTTTT.